This T cell receptor (beta chain) is drawn from a study of sequential checkpoint blockade in melanoma. Turning to the study itself: TCRbeta immunosequencing was performed on DNA from 90 to 100 pretreatment melanoma tumor samples. Matched biopsies came pretreatment and at week 13 for some 21 patients.

This sample's treatment: randomized to nivolumab then ipilimumab (arm A) or the reverse (arm B). Patients had received no earlier DNA-damaging chemotherapy. Notes on this clone: What it binds is not known.

Only in-frame clones appear in the TCRdb table, and some are missing; sequencing was by immunoSEQ multiplex PCR. Here the sample spans 7,900 or so clones, about a quarter being singletons. Study-level points and caveats: Response in arm A was associated with pretreatment TIL clonality.

The germline V gene has CDR1 KGHSH and CDR2 LQKENI. This CDR3 has 15 amino acids. The V gene lost 3 bases and the J gene lost 1 base, with 12 bases spanning the gap. V usage is TRBV18 and J usage is TRBJ1-1; no definite D call. The specimen comprised tumor tissue (inferred from file names), sampled from a patient given nivolumab and ipilimumab in sequence. This TCR derives from a human donor with melanoma. The CDR3 coding sequence is TGTGCCAGCTCACCCTCGCCTACGACGAACACTGAAGCTTTCTTT. Protein sequence: CASSPSPTTNTEAFF.